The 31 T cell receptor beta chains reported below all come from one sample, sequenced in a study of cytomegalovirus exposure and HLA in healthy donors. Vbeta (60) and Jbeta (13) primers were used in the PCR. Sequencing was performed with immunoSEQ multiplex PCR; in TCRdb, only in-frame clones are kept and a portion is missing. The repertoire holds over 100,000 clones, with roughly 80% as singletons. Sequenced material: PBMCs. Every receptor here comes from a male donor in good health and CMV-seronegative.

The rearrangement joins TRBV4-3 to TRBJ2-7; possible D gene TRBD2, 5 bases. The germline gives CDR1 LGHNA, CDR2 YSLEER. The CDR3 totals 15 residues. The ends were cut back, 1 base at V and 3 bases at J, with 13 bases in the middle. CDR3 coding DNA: TGCGCCAGCAGCCAAGGAGGAGGCCGCGGCTACGAGCAGTACTTC. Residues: CASSQGGGRGYEQYF.

CDR3 residues: CASSQSPVGGPSYNEQFF. CDR3 nucleotide sequence: TGCGCCAGCAGTCAATCCCCGGTGGGGGGTCCCTCCTACAATGAGCAGTTCTTC. V usage is TRBV23-1 and J usage is TRBJ2-1; maybe TRBD2 (6 bases). TRBV23-1 is placed among ORFs of uncertain function. V gave up 0 bases and J gave up 0 bases, with 15 bases separating them. The CDR3 is made up of 18 amino acids.

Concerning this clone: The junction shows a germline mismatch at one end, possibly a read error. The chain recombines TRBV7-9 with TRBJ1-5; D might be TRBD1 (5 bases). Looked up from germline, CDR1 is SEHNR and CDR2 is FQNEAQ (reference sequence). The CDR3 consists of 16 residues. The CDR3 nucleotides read TGTTCCAGCAGTTCTCCTCAGGGACTTTCGAATCAGCCCCAGCATTTT. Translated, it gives CSSSSPQGLSNQPQHF.

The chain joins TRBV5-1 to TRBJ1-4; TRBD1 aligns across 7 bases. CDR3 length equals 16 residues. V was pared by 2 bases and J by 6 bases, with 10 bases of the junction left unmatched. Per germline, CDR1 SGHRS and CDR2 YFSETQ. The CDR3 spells CASSFQDRERDEKLFF. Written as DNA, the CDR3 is TGCGCCAGCAGCTTCCAAGACAGGGAGAGAGATGAAAAACTGTTTTTT.

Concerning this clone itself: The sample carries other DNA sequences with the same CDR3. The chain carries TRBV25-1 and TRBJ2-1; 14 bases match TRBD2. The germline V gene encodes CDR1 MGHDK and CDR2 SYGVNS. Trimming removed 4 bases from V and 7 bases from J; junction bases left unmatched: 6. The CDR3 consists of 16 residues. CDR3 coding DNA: TGTGCCAGCAGTGCCCGACTAGCGGGAGGGAAAAATGAGCAGTTCTTC. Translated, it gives CASSARLAGGKNEQFF.

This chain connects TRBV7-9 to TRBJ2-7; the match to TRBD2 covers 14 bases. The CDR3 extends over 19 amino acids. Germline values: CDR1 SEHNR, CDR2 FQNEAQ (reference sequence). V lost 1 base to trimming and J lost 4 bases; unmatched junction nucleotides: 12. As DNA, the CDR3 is TGTGCCAGCAGCTTAGGACTAGCGGGAGGGCCACTGAACGGTTACGAGCAGTACTTC. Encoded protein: CASSLGLAGGPLNGYEQYF.

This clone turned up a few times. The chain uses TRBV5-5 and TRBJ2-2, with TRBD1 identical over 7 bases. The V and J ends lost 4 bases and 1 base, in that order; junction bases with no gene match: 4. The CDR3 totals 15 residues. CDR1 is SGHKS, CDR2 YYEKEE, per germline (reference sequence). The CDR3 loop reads CASSVGGWNTGELFF. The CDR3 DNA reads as TGTGCCAGCAGCGTAGGGGGCTGGAACACCGGGGAGCTGTTTTTT. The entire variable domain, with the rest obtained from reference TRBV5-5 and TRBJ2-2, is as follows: DAGVTQSPTHLIKTRGQQVTLRCSPISGHKSVSWYQQVLGQGPQFIFQYYEKEERGRGNFPDRFSARQFPNYSSELNVNALLLGDSALYLCASSVGGWNTGELFFGEGSRLTVL.

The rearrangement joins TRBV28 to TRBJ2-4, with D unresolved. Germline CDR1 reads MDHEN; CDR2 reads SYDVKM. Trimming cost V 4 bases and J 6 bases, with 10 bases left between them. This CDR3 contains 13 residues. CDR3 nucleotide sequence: TGTGCCAGCAGTTCCTGGAGTGGAAACATTCAGTACTTC. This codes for CASSSWSGNIQYF.

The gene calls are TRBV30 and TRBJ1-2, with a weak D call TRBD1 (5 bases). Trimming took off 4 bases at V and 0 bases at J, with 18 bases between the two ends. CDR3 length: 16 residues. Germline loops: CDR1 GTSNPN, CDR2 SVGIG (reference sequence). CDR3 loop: CAWKGIAGVPNYGYTF. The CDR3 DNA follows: TGTGCCTGGAAGGGGATTGCAGGTGTTCCTAACTATGGCTACACCTTC.

The CDR3 here is CASSLGGRDWFF. CDR3 in DNA: TGTGCCAGCAGCTTAGGCGGGCGGGACTGGTTCTTC. The V and J genes are TRBV7-2 and TRBJ2-1, with a weak D call TRBD2 (6 bases). This CDR3 contains 12 residues. Germline CDR1 is SGHTA and CDR2 is FQGNSA. Between the trimmed V and J ends, which lost 1 base and 15 bases, there was a span of 13 bases.

As DNA, the CDR3 is TGTGCCAGCTCACCACGGAACGGGGAGACCCAGTACTTC. Translation: CASSPRNGETQYF. V usage is TRBV18 and J usage is TRBJ2-5; D ambiguous. The germline gives CDR1 KGHSH, CDR2 LQKENI. The V and J ends lost 1 base and 5 bases respectively, with 8 bases between them. CDR3 size: 13 residues.

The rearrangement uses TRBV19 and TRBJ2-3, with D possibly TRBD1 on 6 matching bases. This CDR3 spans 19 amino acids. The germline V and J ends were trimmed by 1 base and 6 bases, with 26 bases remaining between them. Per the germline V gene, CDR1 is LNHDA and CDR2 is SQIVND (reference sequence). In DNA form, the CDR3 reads TGTGCCAGTAGTATAGGATTCCTTGGCGTGCAGGGGCCATGGGATACGCAGTATTTT. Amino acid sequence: CASSIGFLGVQGPWDTQYF.

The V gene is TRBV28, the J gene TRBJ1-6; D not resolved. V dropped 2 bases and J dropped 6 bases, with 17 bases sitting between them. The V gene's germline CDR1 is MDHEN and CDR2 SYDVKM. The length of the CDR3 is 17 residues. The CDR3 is CASSLGRQRHSNSPLHF. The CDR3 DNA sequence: TGTGCCAGCAGTTTAGGGCGACAACGCCACTCTAATTCACCCCTCCACTTT.

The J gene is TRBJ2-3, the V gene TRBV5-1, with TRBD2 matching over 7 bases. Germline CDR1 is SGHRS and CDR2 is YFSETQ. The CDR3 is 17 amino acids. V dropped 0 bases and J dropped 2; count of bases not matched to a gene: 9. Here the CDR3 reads CASSLGVGSGITDTQYF. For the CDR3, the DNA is TGCGCCAGCAGCTTGGGAGTAGGGAGCGGGATCACAGATACGCAGTATTTT.

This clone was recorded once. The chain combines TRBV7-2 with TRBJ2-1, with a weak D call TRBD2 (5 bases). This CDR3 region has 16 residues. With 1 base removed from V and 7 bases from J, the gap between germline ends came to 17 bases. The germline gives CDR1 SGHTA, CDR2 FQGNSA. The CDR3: CASSLVRATQHNEQFF. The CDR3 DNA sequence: TGTGCCAGCAGCTTAGTGAGGGCTACCCAACATAATGAGCAGTTCTTC.

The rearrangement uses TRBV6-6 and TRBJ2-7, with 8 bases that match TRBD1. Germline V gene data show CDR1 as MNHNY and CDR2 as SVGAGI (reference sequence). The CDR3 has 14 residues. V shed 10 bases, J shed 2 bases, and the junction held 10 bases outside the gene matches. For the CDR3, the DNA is TGTGCCACTCAGTTAGGGGACAGGCCCTACGAGCAGTACTTC. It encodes CATQLGDRPYEQYF.

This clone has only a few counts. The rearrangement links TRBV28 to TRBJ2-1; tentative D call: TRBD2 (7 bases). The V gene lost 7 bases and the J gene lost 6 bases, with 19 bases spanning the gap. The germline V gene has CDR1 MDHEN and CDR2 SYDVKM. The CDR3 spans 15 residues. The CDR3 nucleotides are TGTGCCAGCAACGTTGCGGGGGCTGGTTCCAATGAGCAGTTCTTC. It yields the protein CASNVAGAGSNEQFF.

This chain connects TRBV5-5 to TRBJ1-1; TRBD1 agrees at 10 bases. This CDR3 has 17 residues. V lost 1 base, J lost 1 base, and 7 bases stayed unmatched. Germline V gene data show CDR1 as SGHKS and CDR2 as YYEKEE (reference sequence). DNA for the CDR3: TGTGCCAGCAGCTTGTCGGGACAGGGGCGAGGGAACACTGAAGCTTTCTTT. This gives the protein CASSLSGQGRGNTEAFF.

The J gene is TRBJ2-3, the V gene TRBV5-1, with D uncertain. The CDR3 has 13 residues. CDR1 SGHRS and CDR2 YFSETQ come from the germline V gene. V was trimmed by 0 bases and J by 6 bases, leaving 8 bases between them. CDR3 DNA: TGCGCCAGCAGCTTGGCCGTGGCTGATACGCAGTATTTT. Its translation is CASSLAVADTQYF.

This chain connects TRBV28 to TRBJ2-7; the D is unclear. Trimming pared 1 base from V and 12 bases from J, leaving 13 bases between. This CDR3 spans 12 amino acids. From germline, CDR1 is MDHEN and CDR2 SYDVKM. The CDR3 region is CASSLSAQVLYF. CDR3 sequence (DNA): TGTGCCAGCAGTTTATCCGCGCAGGTTTTGTACTTC.

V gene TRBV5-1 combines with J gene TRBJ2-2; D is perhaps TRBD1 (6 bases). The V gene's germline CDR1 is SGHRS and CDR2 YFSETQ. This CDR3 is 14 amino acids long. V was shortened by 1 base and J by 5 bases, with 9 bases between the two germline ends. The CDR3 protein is CASSLSGVTGELFF. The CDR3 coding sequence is TGCGCCAGCAGCTTGTCAGGGGTAACCGGGGAGCTGTTTTTT.

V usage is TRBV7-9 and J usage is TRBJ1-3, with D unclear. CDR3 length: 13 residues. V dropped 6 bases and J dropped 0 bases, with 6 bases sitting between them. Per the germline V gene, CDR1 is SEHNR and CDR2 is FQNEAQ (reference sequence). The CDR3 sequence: CASRRGSGNTIYF. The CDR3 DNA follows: TGTGCCAGCAGACGGGGCTCTGGAAACACCATATATTTT.

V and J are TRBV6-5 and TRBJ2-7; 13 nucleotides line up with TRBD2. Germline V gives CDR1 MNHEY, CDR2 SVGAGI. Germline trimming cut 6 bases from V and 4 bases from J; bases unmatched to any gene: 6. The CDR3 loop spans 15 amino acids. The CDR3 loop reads CASSRGLAGAYEQYF. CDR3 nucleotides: TGTGCCAGCAGCCGCGGACTAGCGGGAGCTTACGAGCAGTACTTC.

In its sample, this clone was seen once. CDR3 nucleotides: TGTGCCAGCAGCCTCGCTAGCGGGGGGGGAAGACACACAGATACGCAGTATTTT. This gives the protein CASSLASGGGRHTDTQYF. The V and J genes are TRBV4-2 and TRBJ2-3; 12 bases align to TRBD2. The CDR3 extends over 18 amino acids. V lost 4 bases and J lost 2; bases outside the gene matches: 10. Per the germline V gene, CDR1 is LGHNA and CDR2 is YNFKEQ.

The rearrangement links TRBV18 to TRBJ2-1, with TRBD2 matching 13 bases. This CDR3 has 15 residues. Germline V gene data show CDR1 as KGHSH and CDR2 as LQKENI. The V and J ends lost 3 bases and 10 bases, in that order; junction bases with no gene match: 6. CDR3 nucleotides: TGTGCCAGCTCACCCCGACTAGCGGGGGGCCGGGAGCAGTTCTTC. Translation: CASSPRLAGGREQFF.

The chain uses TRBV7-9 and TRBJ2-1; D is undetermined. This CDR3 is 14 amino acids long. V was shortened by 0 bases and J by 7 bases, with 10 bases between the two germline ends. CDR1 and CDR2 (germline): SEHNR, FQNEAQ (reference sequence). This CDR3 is CASSLARLHNEQFF. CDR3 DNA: TGTGCCAGCAGCTTAGCGCGTCTTCATAATGAGCAGTTCTTC.

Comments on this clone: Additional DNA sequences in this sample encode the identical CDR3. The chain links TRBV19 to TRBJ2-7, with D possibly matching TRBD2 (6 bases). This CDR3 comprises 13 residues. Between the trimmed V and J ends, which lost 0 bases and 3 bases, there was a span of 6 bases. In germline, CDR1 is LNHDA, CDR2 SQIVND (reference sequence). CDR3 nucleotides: TGTGCCAGTAGTATAGACGGGAGCTACGAGCAGTACTTC. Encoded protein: CASSIDGSYEQYF.

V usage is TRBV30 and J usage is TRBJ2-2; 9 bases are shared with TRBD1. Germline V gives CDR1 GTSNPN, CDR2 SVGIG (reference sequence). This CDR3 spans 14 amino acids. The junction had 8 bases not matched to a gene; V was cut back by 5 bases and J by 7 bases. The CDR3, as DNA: TGTGCCTGGGGGACGGGACAGGGTCTCGGGGAGCTGTTTTTT. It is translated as CAWGTGQGLGELFF.

The CDR3 region has the DNA TGTGCCAGTAGTAAAAATTCAGGGGGCCCCACCGGGGAGCTGTTTTTT. This codes for CASSKNSGGPTGELFF. This chain links TRBV19 with TRBJ2-2; 8 bases line up with TRBD1. The CDR3 covers 16 residues. CDR1 LNHDA and CDR2 SQIVND come from the germline V gene (reference sequence). The V segment lost 4 bases and the J segment 4 bases; nucleotides outside the gene matches: 8.

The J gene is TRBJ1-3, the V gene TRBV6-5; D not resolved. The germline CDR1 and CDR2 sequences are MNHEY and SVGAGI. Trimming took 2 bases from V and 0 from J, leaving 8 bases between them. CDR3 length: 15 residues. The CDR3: CASSYGRRSGNTIYF. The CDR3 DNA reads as TGTGCCAGCAGTTACGGCAGGCGCTCTGGAAACACCATATATTTT.

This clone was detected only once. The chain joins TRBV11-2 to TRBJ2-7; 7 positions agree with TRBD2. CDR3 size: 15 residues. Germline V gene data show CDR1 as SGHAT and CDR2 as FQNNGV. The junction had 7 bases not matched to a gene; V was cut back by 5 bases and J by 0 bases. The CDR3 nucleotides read TGTGCCAGCAGCCCTCGGGCGGGGGTCTCCTACGAGCAGTACTTC. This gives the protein CASSPRAGVSYEQYF.